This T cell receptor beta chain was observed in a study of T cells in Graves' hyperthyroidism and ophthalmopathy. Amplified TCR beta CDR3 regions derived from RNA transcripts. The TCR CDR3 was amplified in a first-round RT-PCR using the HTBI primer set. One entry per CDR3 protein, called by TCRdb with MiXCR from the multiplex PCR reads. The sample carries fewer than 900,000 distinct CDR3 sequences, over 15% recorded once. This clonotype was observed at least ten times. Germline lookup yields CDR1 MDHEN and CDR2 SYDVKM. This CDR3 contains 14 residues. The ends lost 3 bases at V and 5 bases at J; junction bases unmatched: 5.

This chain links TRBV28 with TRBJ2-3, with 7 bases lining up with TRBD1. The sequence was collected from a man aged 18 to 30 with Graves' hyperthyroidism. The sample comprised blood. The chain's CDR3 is CASSLGQSLDTQYF. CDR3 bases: TGTGCCAGCAGTTTGGGACAGTCATTAGATACGCAGTATTTT.